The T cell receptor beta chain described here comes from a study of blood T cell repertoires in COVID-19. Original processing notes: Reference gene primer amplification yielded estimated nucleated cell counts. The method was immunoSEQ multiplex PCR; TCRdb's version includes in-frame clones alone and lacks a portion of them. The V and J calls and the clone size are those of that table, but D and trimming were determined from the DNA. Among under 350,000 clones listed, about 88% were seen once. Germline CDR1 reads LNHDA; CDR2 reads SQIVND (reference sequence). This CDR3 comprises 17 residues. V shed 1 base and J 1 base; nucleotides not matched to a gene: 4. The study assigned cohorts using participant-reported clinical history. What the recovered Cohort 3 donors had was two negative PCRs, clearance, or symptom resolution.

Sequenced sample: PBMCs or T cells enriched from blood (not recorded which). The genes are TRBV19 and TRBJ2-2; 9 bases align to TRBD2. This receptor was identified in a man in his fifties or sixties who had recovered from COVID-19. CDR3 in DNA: TGTGCCAGTAGTATAGCCCTACTAGCGGGGAACACCGGGGAGCTGTTTTTT. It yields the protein CASSIALLAGNTGELFF.